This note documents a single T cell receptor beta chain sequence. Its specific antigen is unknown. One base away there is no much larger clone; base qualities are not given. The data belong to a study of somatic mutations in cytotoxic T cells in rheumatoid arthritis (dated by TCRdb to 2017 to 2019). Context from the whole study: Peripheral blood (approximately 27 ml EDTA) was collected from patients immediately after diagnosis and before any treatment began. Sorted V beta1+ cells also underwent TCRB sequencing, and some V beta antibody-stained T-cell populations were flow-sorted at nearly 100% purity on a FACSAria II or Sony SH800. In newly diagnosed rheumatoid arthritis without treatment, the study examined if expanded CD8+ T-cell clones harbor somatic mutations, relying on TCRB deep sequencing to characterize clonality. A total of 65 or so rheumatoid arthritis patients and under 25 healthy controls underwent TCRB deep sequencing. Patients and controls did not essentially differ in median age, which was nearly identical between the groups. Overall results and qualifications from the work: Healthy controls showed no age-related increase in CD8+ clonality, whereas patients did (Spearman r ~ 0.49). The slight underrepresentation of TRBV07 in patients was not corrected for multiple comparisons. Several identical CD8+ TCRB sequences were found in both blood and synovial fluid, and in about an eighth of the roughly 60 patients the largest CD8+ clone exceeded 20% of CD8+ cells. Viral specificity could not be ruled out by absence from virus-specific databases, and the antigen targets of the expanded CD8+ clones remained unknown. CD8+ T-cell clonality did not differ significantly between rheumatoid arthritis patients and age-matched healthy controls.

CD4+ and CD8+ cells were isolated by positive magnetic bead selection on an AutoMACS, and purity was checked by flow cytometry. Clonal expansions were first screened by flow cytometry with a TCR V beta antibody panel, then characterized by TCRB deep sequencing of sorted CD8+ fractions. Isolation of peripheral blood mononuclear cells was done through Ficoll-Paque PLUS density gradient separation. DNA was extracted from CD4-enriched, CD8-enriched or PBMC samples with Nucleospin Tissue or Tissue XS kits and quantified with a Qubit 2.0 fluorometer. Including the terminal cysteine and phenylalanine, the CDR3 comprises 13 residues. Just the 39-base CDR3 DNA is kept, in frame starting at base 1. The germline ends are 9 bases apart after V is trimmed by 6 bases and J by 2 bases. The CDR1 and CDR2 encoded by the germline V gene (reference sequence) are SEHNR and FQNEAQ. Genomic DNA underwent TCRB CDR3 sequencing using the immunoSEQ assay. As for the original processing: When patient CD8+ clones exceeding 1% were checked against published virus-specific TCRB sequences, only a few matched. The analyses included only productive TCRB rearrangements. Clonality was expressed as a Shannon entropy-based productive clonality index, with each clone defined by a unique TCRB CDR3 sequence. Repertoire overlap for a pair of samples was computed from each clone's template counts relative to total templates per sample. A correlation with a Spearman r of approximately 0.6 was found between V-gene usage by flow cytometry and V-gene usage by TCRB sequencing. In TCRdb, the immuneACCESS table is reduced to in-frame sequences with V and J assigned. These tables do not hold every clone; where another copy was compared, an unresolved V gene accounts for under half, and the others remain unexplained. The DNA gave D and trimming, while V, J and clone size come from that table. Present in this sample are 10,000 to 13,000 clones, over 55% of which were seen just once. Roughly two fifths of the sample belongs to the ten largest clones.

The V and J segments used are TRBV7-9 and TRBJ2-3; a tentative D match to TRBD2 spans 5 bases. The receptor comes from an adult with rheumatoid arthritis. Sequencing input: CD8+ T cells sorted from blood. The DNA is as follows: TGTGCCAGCAGTCTCCGGGACACAGATACGCAGTATTTT. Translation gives CASSLRDTDTQYF.